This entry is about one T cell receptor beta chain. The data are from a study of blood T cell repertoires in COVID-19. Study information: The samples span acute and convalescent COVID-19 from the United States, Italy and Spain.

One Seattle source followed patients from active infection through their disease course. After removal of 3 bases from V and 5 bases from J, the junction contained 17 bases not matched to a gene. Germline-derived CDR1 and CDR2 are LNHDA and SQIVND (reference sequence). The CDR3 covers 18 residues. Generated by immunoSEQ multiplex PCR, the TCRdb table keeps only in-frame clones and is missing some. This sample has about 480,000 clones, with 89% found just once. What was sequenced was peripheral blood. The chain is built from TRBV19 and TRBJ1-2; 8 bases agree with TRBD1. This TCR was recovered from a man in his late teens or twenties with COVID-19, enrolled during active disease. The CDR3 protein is CASSMEQGADLFLYGYTF. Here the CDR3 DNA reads TGTGCCAGTAGTATGGAGCAGGGGGCGGACTTATTTCTATATGGCTACACCTTC.